Each of the 4 T cell receptor beta chains below was sequenced from the same sample in a study of shared clonotypes between healthy human individuals. Profiling relied on immunoSEQ multiplex PCR, and the TCRdb table lists in-frame clones only, not all of them. Among 490,000 or so clones, over 60% were seen once, and the ten largest hold 13%. Sequencing was performed on PBMCs. The receptors stem from a woman between 40 and 55 years old in good health. Some clones in this sample may be carry-over from other donors' samples.

This clone occurred many times. The V call is TRBV4-1, the J call TRBJ2-3; 8 bases align to TRBD2. In germline, CDR1 is MGHRA, CDR2 YSYEKL. The CDR3 sequence is 19 residues long. J was trimmed by 3 bases and V by 5 bases; bases with no gene match: 19. The CDR3 reads CASSNLGLAGKRTTDTQYF. The CDR3 coding sequence is TGCGCCAGCAGCAATCTAGGACTAGCCGGGAAGCGCACTACAGATACGCAGTATTTT.

This clone was detected only a few times. The V call is TRBV29-1, the J call TRBJ2-7; the match to TRBD2 covers 7 bases. V was clipped by 7 bases and J by 6 bases; unmatched bases: 9. The CDR3 has 12 residues. Looked up from germline, CDR1 is SQVTM and CDR2 is ANQGSEA. The CDR3 loop is CSAEGRAFEQYF. The CDR3 DNA follows: TGCAGCGCTGAGGGGAGGGCGTTCGAGCAGTACTTC.

The chain carries TRBV29-1 and TRBJ2-1; the D gene is possibly TRBD2 (6 bases). The CDR3 is 16 amino acids. Germline values: CDR1 SQVTM, CDR2 ANQGSEA. V dropped 3 bases and J dropped 3 bases, with 18 bases sitting between them. DNA of the CDR3: TGCAGCGTTGACCCAGGTGGGGGGAAGAGCTACAATGAGCAGTTCTTC. Its protein product is CSVDPGGGKSYNEQFF.

This chain joins TRBV29-1 and TRBJ1-1; 9 bases are shared with TRBD1. CDR1 is SQVTM and CDR2 is ANQGSEA in the germline V gene. The CDR3 runs 13 residues. V trimming: 7 bases; J trimming: 0 bases; junction bases outside the gene matches: 3. The CDR3 spells CSATGGLNTEAFF. CDR3 nucleotides: TGCAGCGCAACAGGGGGCCTGAACACTGAAGCTTTCTTT.